The 5 T cell receptor beta chains below come from one sample, sequenced in a study of T-cell memory formation after mild COVID-19. In TCRdb, the 5' RACE reads were re-called with MiXCR into one record per CDR3 protein. The data hold 250,000 to 400,000 distinct CDR3 sequences, with 13% to 15% observed a single time. The sequencing sample was made of PBMCs or a T cell subset sorted from them (not recorded which). The receptors here all came from a man between 18 and 35 years old who had mild COVID-19 (a few samples of this study predate the infection). Cell type and time point are not known.

J is TRBJ2-3 and V is TRBV11-2; D is perhaps TRBD2 (5 bases). V was clipped by 5 bases and J by 3 bases, with 12 bases between them. Germline values: CDR1 SGHAT, CDR2 FQNNGV. The CDR3 sequence is 14 residues long. The CDR3 region has the DNA TGTGCCAGCAGCGCTAGCCCGGAAACAGATACGCAGTATTTT. Its translation is CASSASPETDTQYF. Supplemented by reference TRBV11-2 and TRBJ2-3, the full variable domain reads EAGVAQSPRYKIIEKRQSVAFWCNPISGHATLYWYQQILGQGPKLLIQFQNNGVVDDSQLPKDRFSAERLKGVDSTLKIQPAKLEDSAVYLCASSASPETDTQYFGPGTRLTVL.

This clonotype was recorded a few times. The V call is TRBV4-2, the J call TRBJ2-2; the D gene is possibly TRBD1 (5 bases). This CDR3 spans 16 amino acids. CDR1 LGHNA and CDR2 YNFKEQ come from the germline V gene. V lost 1 base, J lost 4 bases, and 13 bases lay in between. CDR3 DNA sequence: TGTGCCAGCAGCCAAGCTTCAGGGTTAGTCACCGGGGAGCTGTTTTTT. It encodes CASSQASGLVTGELFF.

This clonotype was observed a handful of times. The V gene is TRBV6-5, the J gene TRBJ1-6; 7 bases match TRBD1. Unmatched junction bases numbered 7, after V lost 5 bases and J lost 9 bases. The V gene's germline CDR1 is MNHEY and CDR2 SVGAGI. The CDR3 has 14 residues. The CDR3 DNA is TGTGCCAGCAGTATCCGGGACAGAGCTTCACCCCTCCACTTT. Protein sequence: CASSIRDRASPLHF.

This clonotype was observed a few times. J is TRBJ2-1 and V is TRBV20-1; 8 bases agree with TRBD2. With 6 bases clipped from V and 1 base from J, the junction kept 11 bases outside the gene matches. CDR3 length: 16 amino acids. The V gene's germline CDR1 is DFQATT and CDR2 SNEGSKA (reference sequence). CDR3 DNA: TGCAGTGCCACGTTCCGGGGGGGGCAGTCCTACAATGAGCAGTTCTTC. Its protein product is CSATFRGGQSYNEQFF.

This chain uses TRBV7-6 with TRBJ1-2; D is uncertain. CDR1 SGHVS and CDR2 FNYEAQ come from the germline V gene. The CDR3 covers 14 residues. V was pared by 5 bases and J by 8 bases, with 18 bases between. In DNA form, the CDR3 reads TGTGCCAGCAGCCCCACCCCGAGCGAAGAGGGCTACACCTTC. Translated, it gives CASSPTPSEEGYTF.